Listed below are T cell receptor beta chains from one sample, sequenced in a study of blood T cell repertoires in COVID-19. The protocol was immunoSEQ multiplex PCR, while the TCRdb copy is restricted to in-frame clones and leaves out a portion. This sample carries roughly 700,000 clones, 85% to 90% of them seen once, and the ten largest clones take 0.2% to 0.3%. The specimen was peripheral blood. All receptors come from a woman aged 18 to 35 with acute or convalescent COVID-19. CDR3s leave out the opening cysteine and the closing phenylalanine or tryptophan. D genes are given only for firm matches.

length: 14; V: TRBV28; D: TRBD2; J: TRBJ2-7; CDR3: ASSPSVGRASYEQY
length: 11; V: TRBV29-1; D: .; J: TRBJ1-1; CDR3: SVDRGGGTEAF
length: 12; V: TRBV9; D: .; J: TRBJ2-7; CDR3: ASSVGASSYEQY
length: 13; V: TRBV5-1; D: TRBD1; J: TRBJ1-2; CDR3: ASRQGTGGVPGYT
length: 11; V: TRBV19; D: .; J: TRBJ2-7; CDR3: ASSIQGNDEQY
length: 13; V: TRBV5-1; D: .; J: TRBJ1-3; CDR3: ASSPRGGTGNTIY
length: 11; V: TRBV1; D: .; J: TRBJ1-3; CDR3: TEEGEEGNTIY
length: 14; V: TRBV28; D: TRBD1; J: TRBJ1-5; CDR3: ASSLPTGLGNQPQH
length: 13; V: TRBV6-5; D: .; J: TRBJ1-1; CDR3: ATTKPGLVGTEAF
length: 12; V: TRBV5-1; D: .; J: TRBJ2-7; CDR3: ASSSGTPSYEQY
length: 13; V: TRBV6-1; D: TRBD1; J: TRBJ2-5; CDR3: ASSEDDRVRETQY
length: 12; V: TRBV6-5; D: .; J: TRBJ2-7; CDR3: ASSNLGQPYEQY
length: 12; V: TRBV6-5; D: .; J: TRBJ1-1; CDR3: ASSYSTVYTEAF
length: 15; V: TRBV5-5; D: TRBD2; J: TRBJ2-1; CDR3: ASSYTSGGTSNNEQF